The present T cell receptor beta chain was sequenced within a study of post-analysis software for immune sequencing data. This clonotype was observed a handful of times. The antigen is unknown. The study, taken as a whole, reports: Samples sharing a preparation batch grouped tightly together when assessed by F measure. In multiple sclerosis, normalized Chao1 diversity was significantly below that of controls. Roughly five TRBV segments appeared more often in patients than in controls, and TRBV5-6, TRBV5-1 and TRBV20-1 were among these.

Prepared libraries of TCR beta cDNA carried unique molecular identifiers. Each sample of 1 to 10 million input T cells yielded approximately 500,000 cDNA molecules, so each molecule approximated one T cell. TCRdb analysed the PCR reads with MiXCR anew, one entry per CDR3 protein. Of roughly 400,000 distinct CDR3 sequences in the sample, roughly 38% were seen once. Trimming removed 2 bases from V and 6 bases from J, with 1 base in between. The length of the CDR3 is 11 residues. Germline V gene lookup returns CDR1 KGHDR and CDR2 SFDVKD. This clonotype was sampled from a girl aged 2-9 years with multiple sclerosis. The V call is TRBV24-1, the J call TRBJ2-4, with D unresolved. Sequenced: blood. The CDR3 DNA reads as TGTGCCACCAGTGATTCAAACATTCAGTACTTC. Its protein is CATSDSNIQYF.